The rows below give T cell receptor beta chains drawn from one sample of a study of cytomegalovirus exposure and HLA in healthy donors. TCRdb keeps only in-frame clones here, not all; method: immunoSEQ multiplex PCR. The sample includes about 160,000 clones, roughly 79% seen only once; the top ten take roughly 6.4%. Sequencing was done on a sample of PBMCs. The receptor source for this set is a middle-aged woman in good health and CMV-seropositive. CDR3s include the opening cysteine and the closing phenylalanine or tryptophan. The order of the fields is D gene, V gene, J gene, clone size, CDR3 protein, CDR3 DNA. A D gene is named only where the DNA matches it firmly. Part of the rows lack a size; the others show once, few, many or a class for expanded clones.

NA	TRBV10-3	TRBJ2-1	NA	CAISDLLGSGGPSYNEQFF	TGTGCCATCAGTGACCTCTTGGGATCGGGGGGCCCATCCTACAATGAGCAGTTCTTC
NA	TRBV29-1	TRBJ1-2	NA	CSVEGPGVNGYTF	TGCAGCGTTGAAGGGCCCGGGGTCAATGGCTACACCTTC
NA	TRBV14	TRBJ1-6	few	CASSPTGGTNSPLHF	TGTGCCAGCAGCCCGACTGGAGGGACGAATTCACCCCTCCACTTT
NA	TRBV4-3	TRBJ1-1	once	CASSQDPAGANTEAFF	TGCGCCAGCAGCCAAGATCCGGCAGGGGCGAACACTGAAGCTTTCTTT
NA	TRBV7-9	TRBJ2-7	NA	CSSSLQETYEQYF	TGTTCCAGCAGCTTACAGGAAACCTACGAGCAGTACTTC
NA	TRBV7-3	TRBJ2-3	few	CASSLAGPGTDTQYF	TGTGCCAGCAGCTTAGCGGGTCCAGGCACAGATACGCAGTATTTT
NA	TRBV7-9	TRBJ1-1	NA	CASSSLGVGAFF	TGTGCCAGCAGCTCCTTAGGGGTCGGAGCTTTCTTT
TRBD1	TRBV14	TRBJ1-3	NA	CASSPSTGGGNTIYF	TGTGCCAGCAGCCCTTCGACAGGGGGAGGGAACACCATATATTTT
TRBD1	TRBV28	TRBJ1-1	NA	CASKAGQGAGTEAFF	TGTGCCAGCAAAGCTGGACAGGGGGCCGGCACTGAAGCTTTCTTT
NA	TRBV5-1	TRBJ2-1	few	CASSLVGGVDSYNEQFF	TGCGCCAGCAGCTTGGTCGGCGGGGTCGACTCCTACAATGAGCAGTTCTTC
NA	TRBV5-4	TRBJ2-3	few	CASSSKDSRVGDTQYF	TGTGCCAGCAGCTCAAAGGACTCGCGGGTGGGGGATACGCAGTATTTT
TRBD1	TRBV7-9	TRBJ2-1	NA	CASSGKASGTGMFF	TGTGCCAGCAGCGGAAAAGCGTCCGGGACAGGGATGTTCTTC
NA	TRBV4-2	TRBJ2-7	NA	CASSHAEGVLYEQYF	TGTGCCAGCAGCCATGCAGAGGGGGTACTCTACGAGCAGTACTTC
NA	TRBV5-1	TRBJ1-2	NA	CASSPSRTDPNYGYTF	TGCGCCAGCAGCCCTTCCCGGACAGATCCTAACTATGGCTACACTTTC
NA	TRBV5-4	TRBJ1-2	many	CASSLSMDSYGYTF	TGTGCCAGCAGCTTGTCGATGGACTCCTATGGCTACACCTTC
NA	TRBV11-1	TRBJ1-1	NA	CASSLDRVVTEAFF	TGTGCCAGCAGCTTAGACAGGGTGGTCACTGAAGCTTTCTTT
TRBD2	TRBV30	TRBJ2-1	few	CAWSGAGGRYNEQFF	TGTGCCTGGAGTGGAGCGGGGGGCCGCTACAATGAGCAGTTCTTC
TRBD2	TRBV30	TRBJ2-1	NA	CAWSHSGSRFF	TGTGCCTGGAGTCATAGCGGGTCCCGGTTCTTC
NA	TRBV19	TRBJ1-6	NA	CASSISGTNNSPLHF	TGTGCCAGTAGTATTTCTGGGACTAATAATTCACCCCTCCACTTT
NA	TRBV6-4	TRBJ1-2	NA	CASSDSGGYGYTF	TGTGCCAGCAGTGACTCAGGAGGGTATGGCTACACCTTC
NA	TRBV7-9	TRBJ1-2	NA	CASSSTATGIYGYTF	TGTGCCAGCAGCTCGACGGCTACAGGAATTTATGGCTACACCTTC
NA	TRBV28	TRBJ2-7	few	CASLNLGSPYEQYF	TGTGCCAGCCTGAACTTGGGGAGTCCCTACGAGCAGTACTTC
NA	TRBV2	TRBJ1-1	NA	CATGGSNTEAFF	TGTGCGACGGGGGGGTCGAACACTGAAGCTTTCTTT
NA	TRBV14	TRBJ1-2	NA	CASSQVQGYGYTF	TGTGCCAGCAGCCAAGTACAGGGTTATGGCTACACCTTC
TRBD1	TRBV5-1	TRBJ2-5	NA	CASSLKGQWETQYF	TGCGCCAGCAGCTTGAAGGGACAGTGGGAGACCCAGTACTTC
TRBD1	TRBV28	TRBJ2-5	NA	CASSQQGAMGETQYF	TGTGCCAGCAGCCAACAGGGGGCGATGGGAGAGACCCAGTACTTC
TRBD1	TRBV30	TRBJ2-7	NA	CAWGQGSYEQYF	TGTGCCTGGGGACAGGGCTCCTACGAGCAGTACTTC
TRBD1	TRBV27	TRBJ1-1	once	CASSKDRGQGEAFF	TGTGCCAGCAGTAAGGACAGGGGGCAGGGGGAAGCTTTCTTT
TRBD1	TRBV14	TRBJ1-1	NA	CASSLDRGLFAEAFF	TGTGCCAGCAGCCTGGACAGGGGGCTGTTCGCTGAAGCTTTCTTT
NA	TRBV28	TRBJ1-5	NA	CASSQAYSNQPQHF	TGTGCCAGCAGTCAGGCTTATAGCAATCAGCCCCAGCATTTT
NA	TRBV28	TRBJ1-1	NA	CASSPTADFVNTEAFF	TGTGCCAGCAGTCCGACCGCAGACTTTGTGAACACTGAAGCTTTCTTT
NA	TRBV29-1	TRBJ2-5	NA	CSVGASQETQYF	TGCAGCGTTGGGGCGAGTCAAGAGACCCAGTACTTC
TRBD1	TRBV5-1	TRBJ1-2	NA	CASSVTGVTHGYTF	TGCGCCAGCAGCGTGACAGGGGTAACTCATGGCTACACCTTC
TRBD2	TRBV7-2	TRBJ2-7	few	CASSPSRRGVYEQYF	TGTGCCAGCAGCCCGAGTCGGCGGGGGGTATACGAGCAGTACTTC
TRBD1	TRBV19	TRBJ1-2	once	CASTDRAASYGYTF	TGTGCCAGTACCGACAGGGCCGCGAGCTATGGCTACACCTTC
TRBD1	TRBV5-1	TRBJ2-2	NA	CASSPGGSTGELFF	TGCGCCAGCAGCCCAGGGGGTTCCACCGGGGAGCTGTTTTTT
TRBD2	TRBV6-5	TRBJ2-1	NA	CASSYLLAGGPNEQFF	TGTGCCAGCAGTTACCTTCTAGCGGGGGGGCCCAATGAGCAGTTCTTC
TRBD1	TRBV30	TRBJ1-4	NA	CAWSVGTGNEKLFF	TGTGCCTGGAGTGTTGGGACAGGGAATGAAAAACTGTTTTTT
NA	TRBV4-1	TRBJ1-2	NA	CASSQVGARNLGYTF	TGCGCCAGCAGCCAAGTGGGGGCGCGGAATCTGGGCTACACCTTC
TRBD1	TRBV6-4	TRBJ2-7	NA	CASQGQRQSYEQYF	TGTGCCAGTCAGGGACAGCGTCAGTCCTACGAGCAGTACTTC
TRBD1	TRBV7-8	TRBJ1-2	NA	CASATGANYGYTF	TGTGCCAGCGCTACAGGGGCTAACTATGGCTACACCTTC
NA	TRBV6-5	TRBJ2-3	NA	CASGTGGAQYF	TGTGCCAGCGGCACCGGAGGTGCGCAGTATTTT
NA	TRBV11-1	TRBJ1-2	NA	CASSSQREGTNYGYTF	TGTGCCAGCAGCTCCCAGAGAGAAGGGACAAACTATGGCTACACCTTC
TRBD2	TRBV5-1	TRBJ2-3	NA	CASSLTGLAGFSHTDTQYF	TGCGCCAGCAGCTTGACCGGACTAGCGGGATTTTCGCACACAGATACGCAGTATTTT
NA	TRBV7-2	TRBJ1-3	NA	CASSPGGGNTIYF	TGTGCCAGCAGCCCCGGGGGGGGAAACACCATATATTTT
TRBD2	TRBV7-8	TRBJ2-1	once	CASSSLAGGVNEQFF	TGTGCCAGCAGCTCCCTAGCGGGGGGCGTCAATGAGCAGTTCTTC
NA	TRBV30	TRBJ1-2	few	CAWRPTANYGYTF	TGTGCCTGGCGCCCCACAGCTAACTATGGCTACACCTTC
NA	TRBV9	TRBJ1-2	NA	CASSRQSVVTNHGYTF	TGTGCCAGCAGCCGGCAGAGCGTAGTAACGAACCATGGCTACACCTTC
TRBD1	TRBV6-1	TRBJ2-7	few	CASSSGIGQGPEQYF	TGTGCCAGCAGTAGTGGGATCGGACAGGGTCCCGAGCAGTACTTC
NA	TRBV28	TRBJ1-2	NA	CASSFGIQEGYTF	TGTGCCAGCAGTTTTGGGATACAGGAGGGCTACACCTTC